The 30 T cell receptor beta chains reported below all come from one sample, sequenced in a study of blood T cell repertoires in COVID-19. The repertoire was sequenced with immunoSEQ multiplex PCR; TCRdb's copy has only in-frame clones and lacks some. The sample holds roughly 120,000 clones, about 90% seen once. Sequenced input: peripheral blood. The receptors derive from a human donor in a cohort sampled during active COVID-19.

The chain uses TRBV12-3 or TRBV12-4 and TRBJ1-1, with TRBD1 identical over 8 bases. V was pared by 6 bases and J by 10 bases, with 7 bases of the junction left unmatched. The CDR3 runs to 12 residues. The CDR3: CASSRTGLVAFF. Here the CDR3 DNA reads TGTGCCAGCAGCCGGACAGGGCTAGTAGCTTTCTTT.

V gene TRBV19 combines with J gene TRBJ2-1, with a weak D call TRBD2 (6 bases). Germline values: CDR1 LNHDA, CDR2 SQIVND (reference sequence). The CDR3 extends over 13 amino acids. Trimming took off 5 bases at V and 8 bases at J, with 13 bases between the two ends. The CDR3 reads CASSEAGQDEQFF. The CDR3 DNA follows: TGTGCCAGTAGTGAGGCGGGGCAGGATGAGCAGTTCTTC.

This clone was seen only a few times. The V call is TRBV24-1, the J call TRBJ2-2; D might be TRBD1 (5 bases). CDR1 and CDR2 from the germline V gene are KGHDR and SFDVKD. V was cut by 4 bases and J by 1 base, with 15 bases left in between. The CDR3 length is 17 residues. The CDR3 nucleotides are TGTGCCACCAGTGACGCTAGATCAGGGTGGAACACCGGGGAGCTGTTTTTT. This sequence encodes CATSDARSGWNTGELFF.

On this clone itself: Other DNA sequences of this sample code for an identical CDR3. The genes are TRBV15 and TRBJ2-7; 10 bases match TRBD1. V shed 0 bases and J 4 bases; nucleotides not matched to a gene: 0. CDR3 size: 14 residues. Germline V gives CDR1 LNHNV, CDR2 YYDKDF (reference sequence). CDR3: CATSREGQGYEQYF. Written as DNA, the CDR3 is TGTGCCACCAGCAGAGAGGGACAGGGGTACGAGCAGTACTTC.

The chain has TRBV19 and TRBJ2-7; 10 bases align to TRBD2. Germline CDR1 and CDR2: LNHDA and SQIVND (reference sequence). This CDR3 contains 16 residues. V trimming: 4 bases; J trimming: 0 bases; junction bases outside the gene matches: 6. The CDR3 sequence: CASSTIAGGYSYEQYF. The CDR3 DNA follows: TGTGCCAGTAGTACCATAGCGGGAGGCTACTCCTACGAGCAGTACTTC.

The chain employs TRBV30 and TRBJ1-2; D perhaps matches TRBD1 (6 bases). Trimming removed 3 bases from V and 6 bases from J, with 11 bases in between. The CDR3 sequence is 12 residues long. The germline V gene encodes CDR1 GTSNPN and CDR2 SVGIG (reference sequence). This chain's CDR3 is CAWRGAAHGYTF. For the CDR3, the DNA is TGTGCCTGGAGGGGGGCAGCCCATGGCTACACCTTC.

The sample holds a few counts of this clone. The gene calls are TRBV9 and TRBJ1-6; 8 bases line up with TRBD1. V lost 8 bases to trimming and J lost 3 bases; unmatched junction nucleotides: 7. The length of the CDR3 is 15 residues. Per germline, CDR1 SGDLS and CDR2 YYNGEE. This CDR3 is CASRGQGGYNSPLHF. CDR3 bases: TGTGCCAGTCGCGGACAGGGCGGCTATAATTCACCCCTCCACTTT.

The J gene is TRBJ1-1, the V gene TRBV7-8; D gene ambiguous. The germline V gene encodes CDR1 SGHVS and CDR2 FQNEAQ. Trimming shortened V by 1 base and J by 1 base, and 10 bases separated the two germline ends. CDR3 length: 15 amino acids. CDR3 coding DNA: TGTGCCAGCAGCTTAGGGGCAAATCGGAACACTGAAGCTTTCTTT. It codes for CASSLGANRNTEAFF.

The chain links TRBV11-2 to TRBJ2-7; maybe TRBD2 (6 bases). The CDR3 has 15 amino acids. The germline V gene has CDR1 SGHAT and CDR2 FQNNGV. V dropped 0 bases and J dropped 4 bases, with 13 bases sitting between them. The CDR3 DNA sequence: TGTGCCAGCAGCTTAGATCCTGGGGGGAGATACGAGCAGTACTTC. Its protein is CASSLDPGGRYEQYF.

The rearrangement joins TRBV4-1 to TRBJ2-7, with 8 bases that match TRBD1. The CDR3 length is 16 residues. Per germline, CDR1 MGHRA and CDR2 YSYEKL. V was pared by 6 bases and J by 5 bases, with 15 bases of the junction left unmatched. CDR3 region: CASRRIGGQGANEQYF. DNA for the CDR3: TGCGCCAGCAGGCGAATTGGGGGGCAGGGGGCCAACGAGCAGTACTTC.

The rearrangement uses TRBV11-3 and TRBJ2-3, with 15 bases lining up with TRBD2. The CDR3 extends over 19 amino acids. The germline V gene has CDR1 SGHNT and CDR2 YENEEA. V gave up 2 bases and J gave up 1 base; unmatched junction bases: 7. The CDR3 reads CASSLTGLAGGLGTDTQYF. In nucleotides, the CDR3 is TGTGCCAGCAGCTTAACGGGACTAGCGGGAGGATTGGGCACAGATACGCAGTATTTT.

The rearrangement links TRBV2 to TRBJ2-4; 10 bases match TRBD1. CDR1 is SNHLY and CDR2 is FYNNEI in the germline V gene. The J segment lost 4 bases and the V segment lost 2 bases, leaving 14 bases of the junction unmatched. The CDR3 has 19 residues. The CDR3 nucleotides read TGTGCCAGCAGTGAAACCGGGACAGGGGCATTTTCCCCGAAAAACATTCAGTACTTC. It yields the protein CASSETGTGAFSPKNIQYF.

This chain connects TRBV7-2 to TRBJ2-3; D is perhaps TRBD1 (6 bases). The V end lost 4 bases, the J end lost 6 bases, and 14 bases lay between the germline ends. CDR1 SGHTA and CDR2 FQGNSA come from the germline V gene. The CDR3 is 14 residues long. CDR3 sequence (DNA): TGTGCCAGCAGCTCAAGATCTGGGGGCGATACGCAGTATTTT. Amino acids: CASSSRSGGDTQYF.

The chain's CDR3 is CASSEAGQADTQYF. Written as DNA, the CDR3 is TGTGCCAGCAGTGAAGCGGGGCAGGCAGATACGCAGTATTTT. The V and J genes are TRBV6-1 and TRBJ2-3; a possible D gene is TRBD1 (5 bases). Germline CDR1 MNHNS, CDR2 SASEGT. This CDR3 contains 14 residues. Trimming cost V 0 bases and J 4 bases, with 8 bases left between them.

This chain connects TRBV3-1 (or the pseudogene TRBV3-2) to TRBJ1-1; D is uncertain. The CDR3 totals 10 residues. Trimming took 8 bases from V and 3 from J, leaving 4 bases between them. Per germline, CDR1 LGHDT and CDR2 YNNKEL (reference sequence). CDR3 region: CASGDTEAFF. DNA of the CDR3: TGTGCCAGCGGAGACACTGAAGCTTTCTTT.

This clone was detected only once. The chain carries TRBV6-2 or TRBV6-3 and TRBJ2-1, with 11 bases that match TRBD2. Germline CDR1 reads MNHEY; CDR2 reads SVGEGT. This CDR3 spans 17 amino acids. Trimming took 2 bases from V and 7 from J; bases not matched to a gene: 10. The DNA of the CDR3 is TGTGCCAGCAGTTACAGCCCCGGTCTAGCGGGAGGTAATGAGCAGTTCTTC. Translated, it gives CASSYSPGLAGGNEQFF.

This clone was observed a handful of times. V and J are TRBV29-1 and TRBJ1-1, with 7 bases lining up with TRBD1. Germline CDR1 is SQVTM and CDR2 is ANQGSEA. This CDR3 region has 13 residues. With V trimmed by 7 bases and J by 2 bases, 7 bases remained unmatched. The CDR3 loop reads CSEQGQTNTEAFF. CDR3 nucleotides: TGCAGCGAACAGGGACAGACCAACACTGAAGCTTTCTTT. The complete variable domain, with remaining parts taken from reference TRBV29-1 and TRBJ1-1, reads SAVISQKPSRDICQRGTSLTIQCQVDSQVTMMFWYRQQPGQSLTLIATANQGSEATYESGFVIDKFPISRPNLTFSTLTVSNMSPEDSSIYLCSEQGQTNTEAFFGQGTRLTVV.

This rearrangement joins TRBV28 to TRBJ1-6, with 9 bases fitting TRBD1. Trimming took 6 bases from V and 0 from J; bases not matched to a gene: 9. Germline V gives CDR1 MDHEN, CDR2 SYDVKM. The CDR3 runs 18 residues. The CDR3 sequence is CASSAGTGPSSYNSPLHF. The CDR3 nucleotides are TGTGCCAGCAGCGCCGGGACAGGGCCGAGCTCCTATAATTCACCCCTCCACTTT.

The V call is TRBV5-1, the J call TRBJ2-1; perhaps TRBD2 as D (6 bases). Germline CDR1 and CDR2: SGHRS and YFSETQ. Trimming left V 0 bases short and J 12 bases short, with 19 bases between. The CDR3 is 15 residues long. Here the CDR3 DNA reads TGCGCCAGCAGCTTGGCCGAGGACCGGGGGAAAGGGCAGTTCTTC. This encodes CASSLAEDRGKGQFF. Combining the CDR3 with reference TRBV5-1 and TRBJ2-1 gives the whole variable domain KAGVTQTPRYLIKTRGQQVTLSCSPISGHRSVSWYQQTPGQGLQFLFEYFSETQRNKGNFPGRFSGRQFSNSRSEMNVSTLELGDSALYLCASSLAEDRGKGQFFGPGTRLTVL.

The chain recombines TRBV7-9 with TRBJ2-1, with D unresolved. The CDR3 covers 12 residues. Germline CDR1 and CDR2: SEHNR and FQNEAQ (reference sequence). V was shortened by 7 bases and J by 5 bases, with 9 bases between the two germline ends. In nucleotides, the CDR3 is TGTGCCAGCAACATCATCCACAATGAGCAGTTCTTC. The encoded protein is CASNIIHNEQFF.

This rearrangement joins TRBV9 to TRBJ2-7, with 13 positions matching TRBD2. Germline loops: CDR1 SGDLS, CDR2 YYNGEE. The CDR3 runs 15 residues. Losses at the gene ends were 4 bases for V and 3 bases for J; bases not matched to a gene: 4. CDR3 protein: CASSSLAGGFYEQYF. As DNA, the CDR3 is TGTGCCAGCAGCTCACTAGCGGGGGGGTTCTACGAGCAGTACTTC.

The chain recombines TRBV7-3 with TRBJ1-4; 9 bases align to TRBD1. The V gene end was trimmed by 5 bases and the J gene end by 7 bases; junction bases not matched to a gene: 8. Germline loops: CDR1 SGHTA, CDR2 FQGTGA. The CDR3 totals 15 residues. DNA of the CDR3: TGTGCCAGCAGCCGAGGTGGGGACAGGGCTGAAAAACTGTTTTTT. Protein product: CASSRGGDRAEKLFF.

The genes are TRBV5-1 and TRBJ2-1, with 8 bases that match TRBD2. J lost 12 bases, V lost 4 bases, and 12 bases had no gene match. Germline CDR1 is SGHRS and CDR2 is YFSETQ. The CDR3 is made up of 14 amino acids. The CDR3 spells CASSPSLTGGSQFF. The CDR3 DNA follows: TGCGCCAGCAGCCCTTCCTTAACGGGAGGGTCGCAGTTCTTC.

CDR3 bases: TGTGCCTGGAGTGGTGGAGGAGGTGAAGCTTTCTTT. The encoded protein is CAWSGGGGEAFF. The rearrangement joins TRBV30 to TRBJ1-1; D is ambiguous. The CDR3 length is 12 residues. V lost 1 base and J lost 7, with 10 bases in between. CDR1 and CDR2 (germline): GTSNPN, SVGIG (reference sequence).

The rearrangement joins TRBV5-1 to TRBJ2-6, with no clear D. The CDR3 runs 16 residues. The V gene lost 4 bases and the J gene lost 2 bases, with 13 bases spanning the gap. CDR1 is SGHRS, CDR2 YFSETQ, per germline. The CDR3 spells CASSQVLIPGANVLTF. The CDR3 region has the DNA TGCGCCAGCAGCCAGGTCCTTATCCCTGGGGCCAACGTCCTGACTTTC.

The genes are TRBV6-5 and TRBJ2-7; TRBD2 aligns across 8 bases. Germline V CDR1 and CDR2: MNHEY, SVGAGI. V lost 0 bases and J lost 2; bases outside the gene matches: 6. There are 16 residues in the CDR3. The CDR3 here is CASSYSMGTRTYEQYF. Here the CDR3 DNA reads TGTGCCAGCAGTTACTCGATGGGGACTAGGACCTACGAGCAGTACTTC.

Ten or more counts support this clone. J is TRBJ1-1 and V is TRBV4-2; the match to TRBD1 covers 7 bases. With 0 bases clipped from V and 10 bases from J, the junction kept 2 bases outside the gene matches. CDR3 length: 12 amino acids. Germline V gene sequence: CDR1 LGHNA, CDR2 YNFKEQ. CDR3 residues: CASSQETGPAFF. The CDR3 region has the DNA TGTGCCAGCAGCCAAGAGACAGGGCCAGCTTTCTTT.

The chain joins TRBV6-5 to TRBJ1-4; D is undetermined. V lost 2 bases and J lost 8, with 18 bases in between. Per germline, CDR1 MNHEY and CDR2 SVGAGI. The CDR3 has 16 residues. The CDR3 bases are TGTGCCAGCAGTTACCAAGGAGGGATCCAAGGAGAAAAACTGTTTTTT. This gives the protein CASSYQGGIQGEKLFF.

The V call is TRBV5-5, the J call TRBJ2-3; 12 bases match TRBD2. Germline V gives CDR1 SGHKS, CDR2 YYEKEE (reference sequence). V was clipped by 5 bases and J by 5 bases; unmatched bases: 9. CDR3 length: 16 residues. In DNA form, the CDR3 reads TGTGCCAGCAGGCGGACTAGCGGGGCGTACGGAGATACGCAGTATTTT. The encoded protein is CASRRTSGAYGDTQYF.

This rearrangement joins TRBV19 to TRBJ1-1; 7 bases agree with TRBD1. The V gene end was trimmed by 6 bases and the J gene end by 4 bases; junction bases not matched to a gene: 14. This CDR3 has 16 residues. Germline V gives CDR1 LNHDA, CDR2 SQIVND (reference sequence). DNA for the CDR3: TGTGCCAGTAGGTCGGAAACAGGGGCAGTGTTCACTGAAGCTTTCTTT. Amino acids: CASRSETGAVFTEAFF.